The 17 T cell receptor beta chains reported below all come from one sample, sequenced in a study of blood T cell repertoires in COVID-19. Assay used: immunoSEQ multiplex PCR; TCRdb lists only in-frame clones, some missing. The sample carries around 500,000 clones, 70% to 90% recorded once. The material sequenced was peripheral blood. These receptors were collected from a human donor in a cohort sampled during active COVID-19.

This clone was found a few times. The chain employs TRBV7-2 and TRBJ1-1; the D is unclear. From germline, CDR1 is SGHTA and CDR2 FQGNSA. This CDR3 is built from 12 residues. V was shortened by 1 base and J by 11 bases, with 11 bases between the two germline ends. The CDR3 loop is CASSLGMGLAFF. CDR3 coding DNA: TGTGCCAGCAGCTTAGGAATGGGCCTCGCTTTCTTT. The complete variable domain, with remaining parts taken from reference TRBV7-2 and TRBJ1-1, reads GAGVSQSPSNKVTEKGKDVELRCDPISGHTALYWYRQSLGQGLEFLIYFQGNSAPDKSGLPSDRFSAERTGGSVSTLTIQRTQQEDSAVYLCASSLGMGLAFFGQGTRLTVV.

The V and J genes are TRBV19 and TRBJ2-6, with D perhaps TRBD1 (6 bases). This CDR3 comprises 19 residues. Per germline, CDR1 LNHDA and CDR2 SQIVND (reference sequence). With 6 bases removed from V and 0 bases from J, the gap between germline ends came to 21 bases. The CDR3 DNA follows: TGTGCCAGTAGCCTACCCCCGGGACAAGCACTCTCTGGGGCCAACGTCCTGACTTTC. Translated: CASSLPPGQALSGANVLTF.

The chain uses TRBV29-1 and TRBJ2-5; 9 nucleotides line up with TRBD1. V lost 4 bases, J lost 5 bases, and 11 bases stayed unmatched. This CDR3 has 15 amino acids. Germline V lookup: CDR1 SQVTM, CDR2 ANQGSEA. In nucleotides, the CDR3 is TGCAGCGTTGGGCCAGAACAGGGGGCAGGGGAGACCCAGTACTTC. Residues: CSVGPEQGAGETQYF.

This clone has a single count. The rearrangement uses TRBV7-9 and TRBJ1-3, with a weak D call TRBD1 (6 bases). Germline V lookup: CDR1 SEHNR, CDR2 FQNEAQ (reference sequence). This CDR3 has 14 amino acids. Trimming took 8 bases from V and 2 from J, leaving 13 bases between them. The CDR3 DNA is TGTGCCAGCCTCCCTTCAGGGGCTGGAAACACCATATATTTT. Residues: CASLPSGAGNTIYF.

The V gene is TRBV11-2, the J gene TRBJ1-1, with TRBD1 matching 8 bases. CDR1 and CDR2 (germline): SGHAT, FQNNGV. This CDR3 is built from 15 residues. With 4 bases clipped from V and 1 base from J, the junction kept 5 bases outside the gene matches. CDR3 in amino acids: CASSWGDRRNTEAFF. For the CDR3, the DNA is TGTGCCAGCAGCTGGGGGGACAGGAGGAACACTGAAGCTTTCTTT.

The chain recombines TRBV5-1 with TRBJ1-1, with D possibly matching TRBD1 (5 bases). V was pared by 1 base and J by 3 bases, with 13 bases between. The CDR3 contains 15 residues. Germline CDR1 reads SGHRS; CDR2 reads YFSETQ. DNA of the CDR3: TGCGCCAGCAGCTTGAGCATAGGAGGGGACACTGAAGCTTTCTTT. This sequence encodes CASSLSIGGDTEAFF.

V is TRBV27 and J is TRBJ2-1; TRBD2 aligns across 13 bases. In germline, CDR1 is MNHEY, CDR2 SMNVEV (reference sequence). The CDR3 has 16 residues. The V and J ends lost 5 bases and 6 bases, in that order; junction bases with no gene match: 7. As DNA, the CDR3 is TGTGCCAGCAGTACCTCCGGGACTAGCGGGATCAATGAGCAGTTCTTC. It is translated as CASSTSGTSGINEQFF.

The chain couples TRBV30 to TRBJ1-6, with 9 positions matching TRBD1. Germline assignment: CDR1 GTSNPN and CDR2 SVGIG (reference sequence). This CDR3 comprises 14 residues. J gave up 9 bases and V 1 base, and 4 bases lay outside the gene matches. The CDR3 bases are TGTGCCTGGAGTGAGGGACAGGGAGGTTCACCCCTCCACTTT. Protein product: CAWSEGQGGSPLHF.

This chain joins TRBV9 and TRBJ1-2; TRBD1 is a possible D gene (6 bases). Per the germline V gene, CDR1 is SGDLS and CDR2 is YYNGEE. Trimming took 4 bases from V and 0 from J, leaving 10 bases between them. The CDR3 consists of 14 residues. CDR3: CASSQTGTNYGYTF. Written as DNA, the CDR3 is TGTGCCAGCAGCCAGACAGGAACTAACTATGGCTACACCTTC.

The gene calls are TRBV7-8 and TRBJ2-3; D might be TRBD2 (5 bases). The V end lost 8 bases, the J end lost 4 bases, and 19 bases lay between the germline ends. The CDR3 totals 15 residues. Germline V gene lookup returns CDR1 SGHVS and CDR2 FQNEAQ. The CDR3 here is CASSLREWEPDTQYF. The CDR3 nucleotides are TGTGCCAGCTCGTTGAGGGAGTGGGAACCAGATACGCAGTATTTT.

This chain uses TRBV5-4 with TRBJ2-7; 11 bases are a match to TRBD1. V was pared by 3 bases and J by 2 bases, with 4 bases of the junction left unmatched. Germline CDR1 and CDR2: SGHNT and YYREEE (reference sequence). The length of the CDR3 is 15 residues. CDR3 amino acids: CASSSGQGVPYEQYF. The CDR3 DNA reads TGTGCCAGCAGCTCGGGACAGGGGGTCCCCTACGAGCAGTACTTC.

This clone was observed a few times. V and J are TRBV7-3 and TRBJ2-2; 9 bases map to TRBD2. This CDR3 spans 17 amino acids. CDR1 and CDR2 from the germline V gene are SGHTA and FQGTGA. The J segment lost 6 bases and the V segment lost 1 base, leaving 9 bases of the junction unmatched. The CDR3: CASSLKGSSGNAGELFF. The CDR3 nucleotides read TGTGCCAGCAGCTTAAAAGGGTCTAGCGGGAATGCCGGGGAGCTGTTTTTT.

The gene calls are TRBV19 and TRBJ1-1; D perhaps matches TRBD1 (5 bases). The V end was cut by 7 bases, the J end by 0 bases, with 9 bases between. The length of the CDR3 is 13 residues. Germline values: CDR1 LNHDA, CDR2 SQIVND (reference sequence). This CDR3 is CASTSTVNTEAFF. The CDR3 DNA reads TGTGCCAGTACTTCGACAGTGAACACTGAAGCTTTCTTT.

V gene TRBV5-1 combines with J gene TRBJ1-4; D might be TRBD1 (6 bases). Germline V gene data show CDR1 as SGHRS and CDR2 as YFSETQ. The CDR3 has 14 residues. V was shortened by 1 base and J by 8 bases, with 12 bases between the two germline ends. The CDR3 loop reads CASSLKAGEEKLFF. The CDR3 DNA follows: TGCGCCAGCAGCTTGAAGGCAGGGGAGGAAAAACTGTTTTTT.

The chain has TRBV19 and TRBJ1-4, with D perhaps matching TRBD1 (6 bases). V gave up 2 bases and J gave up 10 bases, with 20 bases separating them. Germline CDR1 and CDR2: LNHDA and SQIVND (reference sequence). The CDR3 contains 16 residues. This chain's CDR3 is CASSILLGSKQGKLFF. CDR3 in DNA: TGTGCCAGTAGTATACTACTCGGGTCGAAACAGGGAAAACTGTTTTTT.

The V and J genes are TRBV20-1 and TRBJ1-1; D not certain. Germline-derived CDR1 and CDR2 are DFQATT and SNEGSKA (reference sequence). CDR3 length: 11 amino acids. Trimming left V 8 bases short and J 3 bases short, with 10 bases between. The CDR3 protein is CSTAGDTEAFF. Written as DNA, the CDR3 is TGCAGTACGGCCGGAGACACTGAAGCTTTCTTT.

The chain couples TRBV19 to TRBJ2-1; 12 bases are shared with TRBD2. This CDR3 is 13 amino acids long. CDR1 LNHDA and CDR2 SQIVND come from the germline V gene (reference sequence). Trimming removed 6 bases from V and 6 bases from J; junction bases left unmatched: 0. For the CDR3, the DNA is TGTGCCAGTAGACTAGCGGGAGGCAATGAGCAGTTCTTC. This codes for CASRLAGGNEQFF.